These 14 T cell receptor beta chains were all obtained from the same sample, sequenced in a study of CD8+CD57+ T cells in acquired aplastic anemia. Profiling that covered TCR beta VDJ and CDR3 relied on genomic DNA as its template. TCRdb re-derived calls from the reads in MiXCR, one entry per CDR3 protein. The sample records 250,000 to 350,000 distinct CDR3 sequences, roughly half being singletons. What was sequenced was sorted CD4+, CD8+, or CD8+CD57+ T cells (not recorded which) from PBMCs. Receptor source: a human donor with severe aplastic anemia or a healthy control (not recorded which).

The CDR3: CSARIHQPQHF. In DNA, the CDR3 is TGCAGTGCTAGGATCCATCAGCCCCAGCATTTT. The V gene is TRBV20-1, the J gene TRBJ1-5; the D is unclear. The length of the CDR3 is 11 residues. Trimming removed 3 bases from V and 5 bases from J, with 5 bases in between. Per germline, CDR1 DFQATT and CDR2 SNEGSKA (reference sequence).

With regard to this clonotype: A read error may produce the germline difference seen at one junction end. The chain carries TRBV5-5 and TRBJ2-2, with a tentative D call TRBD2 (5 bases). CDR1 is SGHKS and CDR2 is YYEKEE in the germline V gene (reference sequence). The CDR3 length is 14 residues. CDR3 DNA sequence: TGTGCCAGCAGCTTGTGGGAAGGGAAACGGGGAGCTGTTTTT. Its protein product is CASSLWEGKRGAVF.

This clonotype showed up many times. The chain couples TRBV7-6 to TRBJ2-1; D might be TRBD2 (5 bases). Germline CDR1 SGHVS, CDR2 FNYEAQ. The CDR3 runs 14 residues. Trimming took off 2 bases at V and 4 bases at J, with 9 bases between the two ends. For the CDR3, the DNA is TGTGCCAGCAGCTTAAGAGGGCGGTACAATGAGCAGTTCTTC. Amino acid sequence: CASSLRGRYNEQFF.

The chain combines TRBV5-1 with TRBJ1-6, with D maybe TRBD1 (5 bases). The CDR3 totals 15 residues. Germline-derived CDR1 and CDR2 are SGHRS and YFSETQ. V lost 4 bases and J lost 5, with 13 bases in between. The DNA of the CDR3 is TGCGCCAGCAGCGCAGGGACGGCCGATAATTCACCCCTCCACTTT. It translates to CASSAGTADNSPLHF.

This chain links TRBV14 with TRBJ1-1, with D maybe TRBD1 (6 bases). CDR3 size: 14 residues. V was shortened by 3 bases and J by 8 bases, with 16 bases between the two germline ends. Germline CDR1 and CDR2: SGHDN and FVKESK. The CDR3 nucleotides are TGTGCCAGCAGCCAGGGTTACAGGGAATCGGAAGCTTTCTTT. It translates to CASSQGYRESEAFF.

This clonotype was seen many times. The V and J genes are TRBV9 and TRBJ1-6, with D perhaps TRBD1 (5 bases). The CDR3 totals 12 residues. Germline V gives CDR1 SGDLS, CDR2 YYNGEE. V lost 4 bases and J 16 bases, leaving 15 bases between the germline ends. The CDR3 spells CASSPPGDRLHF. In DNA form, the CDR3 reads TGTGCCAGCAGCCCCCCGGGGGACCGTCTCCACTTT. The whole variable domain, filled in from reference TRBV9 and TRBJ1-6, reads DSGVTQTPKHLITATGQRVTLRCSPRSGDLSVYWYQQSLDQGLQFLIQYYNGEERAKGNILERFSAQQFPDLHSELNLSSLELGDSALYFCASSPPGDRLHFGNGTRLTVT.

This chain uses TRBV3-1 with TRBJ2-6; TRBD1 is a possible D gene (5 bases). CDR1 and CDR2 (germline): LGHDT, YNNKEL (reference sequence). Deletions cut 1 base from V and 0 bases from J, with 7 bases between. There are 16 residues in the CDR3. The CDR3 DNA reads TGTGCCAGCAGCCAAGGGGGCGCCTCTGGGGCCAACGTCCTGACTTTC. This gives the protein CASSQGGASGANVLTF.

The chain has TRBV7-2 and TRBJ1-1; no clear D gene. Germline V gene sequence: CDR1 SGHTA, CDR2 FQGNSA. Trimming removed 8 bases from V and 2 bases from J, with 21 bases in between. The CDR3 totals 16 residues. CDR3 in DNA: TGTGCCAGCCTACCCCATTCGGCGCAGACTAACACTGAAGCTTTCTTT. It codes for CASLPHSAQTNTEAFF.

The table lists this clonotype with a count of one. CDR3 DNA: TGCAGCGTAAAAGGGGGGGCACTGGCAACTAATGAAAAACTGTTTTTT. Translating it yields CSVKGGALATNEKLFF. This sequence joins TRBV29-1 and TRBJ1-4, with TRBD1 as a possible D gene (6 bases). Trimming left V 6 bases short and J 0 bases short, with 17 bases between. Germline V lookup: CDR1 SQVTM, CDR2 ANQGSEA. The CDR3 contains 16 residues.

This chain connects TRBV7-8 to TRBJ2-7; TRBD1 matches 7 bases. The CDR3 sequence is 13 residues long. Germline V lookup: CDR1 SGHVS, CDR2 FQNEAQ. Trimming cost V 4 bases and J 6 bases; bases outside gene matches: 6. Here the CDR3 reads CASSSDRESEQYF. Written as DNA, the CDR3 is TGTGCCAGCAGCTCCGACAGGGAGAGCGAGCAGTACTTC.

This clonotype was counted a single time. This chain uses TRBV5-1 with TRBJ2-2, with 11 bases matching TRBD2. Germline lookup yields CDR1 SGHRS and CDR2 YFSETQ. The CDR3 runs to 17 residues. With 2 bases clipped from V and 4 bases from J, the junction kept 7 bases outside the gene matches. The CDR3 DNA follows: TGCGCCAGCAGCTTTGACGGGACTAGCGGACGCACCGGGGAGCTGTTTTTT. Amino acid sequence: CASSFDGTSGRTGELFF.

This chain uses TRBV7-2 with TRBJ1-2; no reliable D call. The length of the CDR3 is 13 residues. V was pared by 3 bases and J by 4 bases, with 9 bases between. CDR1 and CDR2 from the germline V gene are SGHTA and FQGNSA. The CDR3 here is CASSFDLSYGYTF. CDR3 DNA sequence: TGTGCCAGCAGCTTTGATCTTTCCTATGGCTACACCTTC.

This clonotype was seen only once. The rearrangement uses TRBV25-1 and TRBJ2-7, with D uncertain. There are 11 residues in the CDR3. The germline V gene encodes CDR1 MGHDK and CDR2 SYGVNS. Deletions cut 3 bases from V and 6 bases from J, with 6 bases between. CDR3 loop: CASSEGFEQYF. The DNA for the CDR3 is TGTGCCAGCAGTGAGGGTTTCGAGCAGTACTTC.

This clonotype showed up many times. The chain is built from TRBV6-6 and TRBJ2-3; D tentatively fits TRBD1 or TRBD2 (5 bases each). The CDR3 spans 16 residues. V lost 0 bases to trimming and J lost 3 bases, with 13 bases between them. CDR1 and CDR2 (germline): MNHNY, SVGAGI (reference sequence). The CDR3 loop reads CASSYSRGPQTDTQYF. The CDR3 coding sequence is TGTGCCAGCAGTTACTCCCGGGGACCTCAGACAGATACGCAGTATTTT.